These 2 T cell receptor beta chains were all obtained from the same sample, sequenced in a study of cytomegalovirus exposure and HLA in healthy donors. Primers: 60 Vbeta forward and 13 Jbeta reverse. Repertoires were generated with immunoSEQ multiplex PCR, while TCRdb's copy carries only in-frame clones and drops some. The repertoire holds 95,000 to 100,000 clones, with 60% to 85% as singletons. The sample was PBMCs. The receptors here all came from a middle-aged man in good health and CMV-seronegative.

The CDR3 coding sequence is TGTGCCAGCAGGGAAACAGAGAACACTGAAGCTTTCTTT. Encoded protein: CASRETENTEAFF. The chain is built from TRBV6-5 and TRBJ1-1; no firm D call. CDR3 length equals 13 residues. Trimming left V 6 bases short and J 1 base short, with 9 bases between. Germline CDR1 reads MNHEY; CDR2 reads SVGAGI.

The chain carries TRBV10-3 and TRBJ2-7; 8 positions match TRBD2. From germline, CDR1 is ENHRY and CDR2 SYGVKD. The CDR3 runs to 15 residues. V shed 5 bases and J 2 bases; nucleotides not matched to a gene: 8. The CDR3 nucleotides read TGTGCCATCAGTCTCCACCCGGGACTAGCCTACGAGCAGTACTTC. Its translation: CAISLHPGLAYEQYF.